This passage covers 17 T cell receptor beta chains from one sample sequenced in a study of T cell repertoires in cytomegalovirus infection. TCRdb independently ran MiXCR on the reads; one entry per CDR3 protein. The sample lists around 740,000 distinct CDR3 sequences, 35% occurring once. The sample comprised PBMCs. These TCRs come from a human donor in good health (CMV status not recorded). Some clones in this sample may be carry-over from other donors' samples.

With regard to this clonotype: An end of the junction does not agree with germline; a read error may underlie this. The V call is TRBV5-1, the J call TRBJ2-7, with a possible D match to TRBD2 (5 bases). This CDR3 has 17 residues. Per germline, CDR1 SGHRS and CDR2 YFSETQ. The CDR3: CARSLGRPATGTGEQYF. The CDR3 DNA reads TGCGCCCGCAGCTTAGGTCGGCCCGCGACGGGAACGGGCGAGCAGTACTTC. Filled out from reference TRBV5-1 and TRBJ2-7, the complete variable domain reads KAGVTQTPRYLIKTRGQQVTLSCSPISGHRSVSWYQQTPGQGLQFLFEYFSETQRNKGNFPGRFSGRQFSNSRSEMNVSTLELGDSALYLCARSLGRPATGTGEQYFGPGTRLTVT.

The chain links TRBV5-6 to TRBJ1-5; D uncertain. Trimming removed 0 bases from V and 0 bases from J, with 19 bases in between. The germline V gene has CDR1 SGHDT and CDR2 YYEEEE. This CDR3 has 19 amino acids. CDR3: CASSLGVVRGNHSNQPQHF. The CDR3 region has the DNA TGTGCCAGCAGCTTGGGGGTGGTGCGGGGAAATCATAGCAATCAGCCCCAGCATTTT. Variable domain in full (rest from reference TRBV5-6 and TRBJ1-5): DAGVTQSPTHLIKTRGQQVTLRCSPKSGHDTVSWYQQALGQGPQFIFQYYEEEERQRGNFPDRFSGHQFPNYSSELNVNALLLGDSALYLCASSLGVVRGNHSNQPQHFGDGTRLSIL.

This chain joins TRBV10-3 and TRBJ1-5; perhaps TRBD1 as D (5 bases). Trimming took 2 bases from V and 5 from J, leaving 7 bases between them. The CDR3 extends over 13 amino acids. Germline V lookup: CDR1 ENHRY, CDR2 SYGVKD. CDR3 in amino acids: CAISEGGDQPQHF. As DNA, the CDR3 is TGTGCCATCAGTGAGGGGGGGGATCAGCCCCAGCATTTT.

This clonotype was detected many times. The CDR3 protein is CASSLGDRGEKLFF. Written as DNA, the CDR3 is TGTGCCAGCAGCTTAGGGGACAGGGGAGAAAAACTGTTTTTT. The genes are TRBV7-2 and TRBJ1-4; the match to TRBD1 covers 10 bases. CDR1 is SGHTA and CDR2 is FQGNSA in the germline V gene. The CDR3 loop spans 14 amino acids. The J segment lost 8 bases and the V segment lost 1 base, leaving 1 base of the junction unmatched. The full variable domain, with the rest looked up from reference TRBV7-2 and TRBJ1-4, is GAGVSQSPSNKVTEKGKDVELRCDPISGHTALYWYRQSLGQGLEFLIYFQGNSAPDKSGLPSDRFSAERTGGSVSTLTIQRTQQEDSAVYLCASSLGDRGEKLFFGSGTQLSVL.

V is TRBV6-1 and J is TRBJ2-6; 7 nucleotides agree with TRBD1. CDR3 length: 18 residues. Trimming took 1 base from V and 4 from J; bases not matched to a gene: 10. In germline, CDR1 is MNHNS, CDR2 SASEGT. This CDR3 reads CASSEGVTGQRGANVLTF. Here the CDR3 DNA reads TGTGCCAGCAGTGAAGGGGTGACAGGGCAAAGGGGGGCCAACGTCCTGACTTTC.

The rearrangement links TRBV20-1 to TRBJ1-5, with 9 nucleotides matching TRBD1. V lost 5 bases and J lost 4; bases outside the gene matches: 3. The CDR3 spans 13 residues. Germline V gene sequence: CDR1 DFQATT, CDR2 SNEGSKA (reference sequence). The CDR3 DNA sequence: TGCAGTGCTCGGACAGGGGCTAATCAGCCCCAGCATTTT. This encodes CSARTGANQPQHF.

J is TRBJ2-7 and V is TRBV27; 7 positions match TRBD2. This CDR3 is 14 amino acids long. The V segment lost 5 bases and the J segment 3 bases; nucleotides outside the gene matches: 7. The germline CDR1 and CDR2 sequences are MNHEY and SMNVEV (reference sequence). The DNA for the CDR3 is TGTGCCAGCAGTCCGCGGGGGAACTACTACGAGCAGTACTTC. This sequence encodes CASSPRGNYYEQYF.

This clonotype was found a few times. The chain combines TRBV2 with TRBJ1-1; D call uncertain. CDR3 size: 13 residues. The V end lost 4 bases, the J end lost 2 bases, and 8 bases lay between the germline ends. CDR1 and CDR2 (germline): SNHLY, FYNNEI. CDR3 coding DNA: TGTGCCAGCAGTGGAGAGCTCAACACTGAAGCTTTCTTT. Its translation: CASSGELNTEAFF. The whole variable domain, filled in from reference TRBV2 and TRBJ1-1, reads EPEVTQTPSHQVTQMGQEVILRCVPISNHLYFYWYRQILGQKVEFLVSFYNNEISEKSEIFDDQFSVERPDGSNFTLKIRSTKLEDSAMYFCASSGELNTEAFFGQGTRLTVV.

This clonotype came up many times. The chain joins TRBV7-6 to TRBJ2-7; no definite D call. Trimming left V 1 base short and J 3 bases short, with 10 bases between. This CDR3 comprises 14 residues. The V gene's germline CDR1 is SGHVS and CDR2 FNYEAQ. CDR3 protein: CASSLDQRSYEQYF. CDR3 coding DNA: TGTGCCAGCAGCTTAGATCAAAGGAGCTACGAGCAGTACTTC.

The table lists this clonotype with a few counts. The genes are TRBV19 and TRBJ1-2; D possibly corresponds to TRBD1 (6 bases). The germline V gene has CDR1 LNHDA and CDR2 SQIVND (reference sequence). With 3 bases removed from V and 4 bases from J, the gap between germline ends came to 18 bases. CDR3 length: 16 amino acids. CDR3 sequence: CASSIRGPQPIYGYTF. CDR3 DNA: TGTGCCAGTAGTATCCGGGGGCCACAGCCGATCTATGGCTACACCTTC. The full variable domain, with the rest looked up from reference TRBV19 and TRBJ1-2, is DGGITQSPKYLFRKEGQNVTLSCEQNLNHDAMYWYRQDPGQGLRLIYYSQIVNDFQKGDIAEGYSVSREKKESFPLTVTSAQKNPTAFYLCASSIRGPQPIYGYTFGSGTRLTVV.

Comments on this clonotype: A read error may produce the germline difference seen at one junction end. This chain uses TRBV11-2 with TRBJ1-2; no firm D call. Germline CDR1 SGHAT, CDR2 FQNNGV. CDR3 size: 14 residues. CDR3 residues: CASSSGQSAYGSTF. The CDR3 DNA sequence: TGTGCCAGCAGCTCGGGCCAGAGTGCGTATGGCTCCACCTTC.

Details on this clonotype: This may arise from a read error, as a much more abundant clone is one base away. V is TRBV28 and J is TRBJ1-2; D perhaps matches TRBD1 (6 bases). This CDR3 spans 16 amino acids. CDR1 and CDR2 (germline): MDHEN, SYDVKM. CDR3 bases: TGTTCCAGCAGTTCCAATATTTGGTCAACAGGGAACGGCTACACCTTC. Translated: CSSSSNIWSTGNGYTF.

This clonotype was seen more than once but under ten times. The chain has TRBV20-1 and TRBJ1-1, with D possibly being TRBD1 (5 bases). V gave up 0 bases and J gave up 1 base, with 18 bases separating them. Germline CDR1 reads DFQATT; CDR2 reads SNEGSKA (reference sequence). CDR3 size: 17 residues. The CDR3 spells CSARDPGGGRPNTEAFF. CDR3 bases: TGCAGTGCTAGAGATCCGGGGGGAGGGAGGCCGAACACTGAAGCTTTCTTT.

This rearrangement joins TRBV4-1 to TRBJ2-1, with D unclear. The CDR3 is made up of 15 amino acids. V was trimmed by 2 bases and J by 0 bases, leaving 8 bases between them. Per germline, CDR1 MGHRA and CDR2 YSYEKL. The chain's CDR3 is CASSQYASSYNEQFF. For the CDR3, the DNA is TGCGCCAGCAGCCAATACGCCAGCTCCTACAATGAGCAGTTCTTC.

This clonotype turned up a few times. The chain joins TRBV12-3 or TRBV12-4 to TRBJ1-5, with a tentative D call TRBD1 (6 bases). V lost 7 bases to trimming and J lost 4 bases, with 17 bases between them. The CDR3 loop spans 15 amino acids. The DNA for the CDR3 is TGTGCCAGCACCCGACAAGGGGGTAAGAATCAGCCCCAGCATTTT. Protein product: CASTRQGGKNQPQHF.

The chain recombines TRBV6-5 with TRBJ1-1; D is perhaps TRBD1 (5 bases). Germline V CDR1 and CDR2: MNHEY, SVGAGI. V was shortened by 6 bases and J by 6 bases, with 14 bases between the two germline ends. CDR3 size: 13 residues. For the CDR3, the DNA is TGTGCCAGCAGGAGACAGAAATCCGCTGAAGCTTTCTTT. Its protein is CASRRQKSAEAFF.

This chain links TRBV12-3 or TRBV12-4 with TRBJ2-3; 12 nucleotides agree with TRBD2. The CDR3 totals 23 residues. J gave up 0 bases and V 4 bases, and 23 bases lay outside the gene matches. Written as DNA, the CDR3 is TGTGCCAGCAGTTCAGCTTTTCAGGTGTTACAGACTAGCGGGGGACTTAGCACAGATACGCAGTATTTT. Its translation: CASSSAFQVLQTSGGLSTDTQYF.